This entry lists 4 T cell receptor beta chains sequenced from one sample in a study of T cells in Graves' hyperthyroidism and ophthalmopathy. Template material for amplifying TCR beta CDR3 regions consisted of RNA transcripts. The primer set for the first-round RT-PCR of the TCR CDR3 was HTBI. Using its own MiXCR run on the multiplex PCR reads, TCRdb lists one record per CDR3 protein. This table has about 530,000 distinct CDR3 sequences, 17% appearing once. The specimen was blood. The receptors here all came from a woman between 18 and 30 years old with Graves' ophthalmopathy.

This clonotype was seen a handful of times. V is TRBV5-1 and J is TRBJ1-3; possibly TRBD1 for D (6 bases). CDR1 and CDR2 (germline): SGHRS, YFSETQ. V lost 2 bases to trimming and J lost 5 bases, with 14 bases between them. The CDR3 sequence is 15 residues long. CDR3 sequence reads: CASSFGNQGRNTIYF. CDR3 DNA sequence: TGCGCCAGCAGCTTTGGAAATCAGGGGAGAAACACCATATATTTT. The whole variable domain, filled in from reference TRBV5-1 and TRBJ1-3, reads KAGVTQTPRYLIKTRGQQVTLSCSPISGHRSVSWYQQTPGQGLQFLFEYFSETQRNKGNFPGRFSGRQFSNSRSEMNVSTLELGDSALYLCASSFGNQGRNTIYFGEGSWLTVV.

The sample holds many counts of this clonotype. The chain combines TRBV20-1 with TRBJ2-1, with no clear D. V was cut by 0 bases and J by 6 bases, with 21 bases left in between. Germline V lookup: CDR1 DFQATT, CDR2 SNEGSKA (reference sequence). The length of the CDR3 is 17 residues. This chain's CDR3 is CSARDQAIASRFNEQFF. The CDR3 nucleotides are TGCAGTGCTAGAGATCAAGCTATCGCGTCGCGCTTCAATGAGCAGTTCTTC.

The rearrangement links TRBV12-3 or TRBV12-4 to TRBJ2-3; 13 bases are shared with TRBD2. V trimming: 5 bases; J trimming: 13 bases; junction bases outside the gene matches: 9. The CDR3 loop spans 14 amino acids. CDR3 residues: CASSPGTSGTRKYF. CDR3 sequence (DNA): TGTGCCAGCAGTCCTGGGACTAGCGGGACCCGCAAGTATTTT.

This clonotype was observed a few times. This rearrangement joins TRBV9 to TRBJ2-1, with D possibly being TRBD2 (5 bases). The germline CDR1 and CDR2 sequences are SGDLS and YYNGEE. Deletions cut 4 bases from V and 7 bases from J, with 18 bases between. The CDR3 is 15 amino acids. CDR3 in amino acids: CASSPQGPGSNEQFF. The CDR3 DNA follows: TGTGCCAGCAGCCCCCAAGGCCCGGGGAGTAATGAGCAGTTCTTC.